Below are 12 T cell receptor beta chains sequenced from a single sample in a study of vaccination effects on CD4 cells after COVID-19. The method was immunoSEQ multiplex PCR; TCRdb's version includes in-frame clones alone and lacks a portion of them. Here the sample spans about 65,000 clones, approximately 76% being singletons. No antigen has been identified for these receptors. Peptide-pool stimulation followed by sequencing identified expanded antigen-specific CD4+ clonotypes in the ViraFEST assay. The authors isolated CD4+ T cells after roughly 10 days of culture. Nucleocapsid antibodies were negative in the vaccine recipients, who had never had SARS-CoV-2 infection. The specimen was CD4+ T cells from PBMCs cultured with HCoV-NL63 spike peptides, collected before COVID-19 vaccination. Receptor source: a human donor who received a COVID-19 vaccine.

The chain recombines TRBV7-2 with TRBJ2-3, with D uncertain. The V gene lost 7 bases and the J gene lost 0 bases, with 14 bases spanning the gap. This CDR3 contains 15 residues. Germline V gene lookup returns CDR1 SGHTA and CDR2 FQGNSA. The chain's CDR3 is CASTFPGPSTDTQYF. DNA for the CDR3: TGTGCCAGCACCTTCCCAGGCCCTAGCACAGATACGCAGTATTTT. The full variable domain, its missing parts supplied by reference TRBV7-2 and TRBJ2-3, is GAGVSQSPSNKVTEKGKDVELRCDPISGHTALYWYRQSLGQGLEFLIYFQGNSAPDKSGLPSDRFSAERTGGSVSTLTIQRTQQEDSAVYLCASTFPGPSTDTQYFGPGTRLTVL.

The chain employs TRBV7-3 and TRBJ2-1; TRBD2 matches at 11 bases. There are 15 residues in the CDR3. The germline V gene has CDR1 SGHTA and CDR2 FQGTGA. Trimming took 6 bases from V and 7 from J; bases not matched to a gene: 8. The CDR3, as DNA: TGTGCCAGCAGTTCCAGACTAGCGGGGTTAAATGAGCAGTTCTTC. Its translation is CASSSRLAGLNEQFF.

The chain couples TRBV2 to TRBJ1-6; no firm D call. V was clipped by 8 bases and J by 7 bases, with 12 bases between them. The CDR3 extends over 13 amino acids. The germline V gene has CDR1 SNHLY and CDR2 FYNNEI. Here the CDR3 DNA reads TGTGCCAGCCGGGCCAGGAGGAATTCACCCCTCCACTTT. Translating gives CASRARRNSPLHF.

The chain couples TRBV14 to TRBJ2-3; D call uncertain. The CDR3 is 14 residues long. Trimming removed 3 bases from V and 0 bases from J, with 7 bases in between. Per germline, CDR1 SGHDN and CDR2 FVKESK. Here the CDR3 DNA reads TGTGCCAGCAGCCATCAGGTTAGCACAGATACGCAGTATTTT. Translated: CASSHQVSTDTQYF.

The chain combines TRBV10-3 with TRBJ1-1, with TRBD1 matching over 12 bases. Germline V gene data show CDR1 as ENHRY and CDR2 as SYGVKD. The CDR3 covers 15 residues. Trimming cost V 5 bases and J 4 bases; bases outside gene matches: 5. The CDR3 nucleotides are TGTGCCATCAGTCCCGGGACAGGGGGCGTCACTGAAGCTTTCTTT. Protein: CAISPGTGGVTEAFF.

The chain couples TRBV3-1 (or the pseudogene TRBV3-2) to TRBJ1-1; D perhaps matches TRBD1 (6 bases). This CDR3 comprises 15 residues. The V end was cut by 6 bases, the J end by 0 bases, with 14 bases between. Germline CDR1 and CDR2: LGHDT and YNNKEL (reference sequence). Here the CDR3 reads CASRLRGNMNTEAFF. CDR3 in DNA: TGTGCCAGCAGGCTAAGGGGGAACATGAACACTGAAGCTTTCTTT.

The V call is TRBV6-2 or TRBV6-3, the J call TRBJ1-5; 7 positions match TRBD1. The trim removed 4 bases at V and 2 bases at J, leaving 5 bases unmatched. CDR3 length: 15 residues. Germline V gives CDR1 MNHEY, CDR2 SVGEGT. CDR3: CASSSPGQGNQPQHF. CDR3 nucleotide sequence: TGTGCCAGCAGTTCCCCCGGACAGGGCAATCAGCCCCAGCATTTT.

The chain employs TRBV3-1 (or the pseudogene TRBV3-2) and TRBJ2-7, with a tentative D call TRBD2 (5 bases). Per the germline V gene, CDR1 is LGHDT and CDR2 is YNNKEL (reference sequence). V lost 4 bases and J lost 6, with 13 bases in between. CDR3 size: 13 residues. The CDR3 protein is CASSPTLGGEQYV. The CDR3 DNA follows: TGTGCCAGCAGCCCTACCCTAGGAGGCGAGCAGTACGTC.

V and J are TRBV6-5 and TRBJ1-3; no clear D gene. Germline V lookup: CDR1 MNHEY, CDR2 SVGAGI. V was pared by 10 bases and J by 4 bases, with 8 bases between. The CDR3 has 11 residues. Here the CDR3 reads CATLGGNTIYF. CDR3 in DNA: TGTGCCACCCTCGGCGGAAACACCATATATTTT.

This chain links TRBV5-4 with TRBJ2-3; tentatively, D is TRBD2 (6 bases). The V end lost 0 bases, the J end lost 4 bases, and 9 bases lay between the germline ends. CDR3 size: 14 residues. Germline CDR1 and CDR2: SGHNT and YYREEE (reference sequence). CDR3 nucleotide sequence: TGTGCCAGCAGCTTGGTCTCTAGCGCAGATACGCAGTATTTT. The encoded protein is CASSLVSSADTQYF.

This clone was seen a single time. This chain joins TRBV11-2 and TRBJ2-2; D is perhaps TRBD1 (5 bases). The CDR3 is 13 amino acids. The germline V and J ends were trimmed by 5 bases and 8 bases, with 12 bases remaining between them. The germline CDR1 and CDR2 sequences are SGHAT and FQNNGV. The CDR3 reads CASSLLRQGELFF. The CDR3 DNA reads as TGTGCCAGCAGCCTTTTGAGACAGGGGGAGCTGTTTTTT.

The chain couples TRBV7-2 to TRBJ1-1, with a possible D match to TRBD1 (5 bases). The V end was cut by 3 bases, the J end by 4 bases, with 12 bases between. From germline, CDR1 is SGHTA and CDR2 FQGNSA. CDR3 length: 14 residues. CDR3 sequence (DNA): TGTGCCAGCAGCTTTCTCAGGGAGGCCACTGAAGCTTTCTTT. This sequence encodes CASSFLREATEAFF.